The clone carrying this T cell receptor beta chain was seen repeatedly, ten times or more. A second PCR of roughly 6 to 12 cycles used a sample-barcoded 5' primer and a J-beta primer mix. TCRdb independently ran MiXCR on the 5' RACE reads; one entry per CDR3 protein. This sample has over 550,000 distinct CDR3 sequences, with under 30% found just once. The data stem from a study of blood T cells in healthy people across ages. Germline CDR1 reads SGHAT; CDR2 reads FQDESV (reference sequence). Trimming pared 6 bases from V and 5 bases from J, leaving 14 bases between. The CDR3 consists of 13 residues. This TCR came from a woman older than 75 in good health. Sequenced input: blood. V usage is TRBV11-1 and J usage is TRBJ2-7; D possibly matches TRBD1 or TRBD2 (5 bases each). DNA for the CDR3: TGTGCCAGCAGTATCAGGGAGTCGGACGAGCAGTACTTC. It specifies CASSIRESDEQYF.